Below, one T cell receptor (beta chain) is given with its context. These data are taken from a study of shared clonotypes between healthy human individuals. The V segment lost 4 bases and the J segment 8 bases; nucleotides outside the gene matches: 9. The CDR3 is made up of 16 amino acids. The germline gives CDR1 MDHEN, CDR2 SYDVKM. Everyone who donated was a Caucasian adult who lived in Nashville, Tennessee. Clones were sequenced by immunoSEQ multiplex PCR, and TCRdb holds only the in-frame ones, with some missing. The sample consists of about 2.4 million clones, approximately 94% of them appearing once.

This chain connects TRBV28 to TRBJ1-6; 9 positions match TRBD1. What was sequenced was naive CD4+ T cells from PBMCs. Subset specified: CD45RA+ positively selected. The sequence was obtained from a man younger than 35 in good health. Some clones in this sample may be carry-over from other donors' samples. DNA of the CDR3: TGTGCCAGCAGTTACGAACCGGGACAGGGACATTCACCCCTCCACTTT. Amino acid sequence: CASSYEPGQGHSPLHF.